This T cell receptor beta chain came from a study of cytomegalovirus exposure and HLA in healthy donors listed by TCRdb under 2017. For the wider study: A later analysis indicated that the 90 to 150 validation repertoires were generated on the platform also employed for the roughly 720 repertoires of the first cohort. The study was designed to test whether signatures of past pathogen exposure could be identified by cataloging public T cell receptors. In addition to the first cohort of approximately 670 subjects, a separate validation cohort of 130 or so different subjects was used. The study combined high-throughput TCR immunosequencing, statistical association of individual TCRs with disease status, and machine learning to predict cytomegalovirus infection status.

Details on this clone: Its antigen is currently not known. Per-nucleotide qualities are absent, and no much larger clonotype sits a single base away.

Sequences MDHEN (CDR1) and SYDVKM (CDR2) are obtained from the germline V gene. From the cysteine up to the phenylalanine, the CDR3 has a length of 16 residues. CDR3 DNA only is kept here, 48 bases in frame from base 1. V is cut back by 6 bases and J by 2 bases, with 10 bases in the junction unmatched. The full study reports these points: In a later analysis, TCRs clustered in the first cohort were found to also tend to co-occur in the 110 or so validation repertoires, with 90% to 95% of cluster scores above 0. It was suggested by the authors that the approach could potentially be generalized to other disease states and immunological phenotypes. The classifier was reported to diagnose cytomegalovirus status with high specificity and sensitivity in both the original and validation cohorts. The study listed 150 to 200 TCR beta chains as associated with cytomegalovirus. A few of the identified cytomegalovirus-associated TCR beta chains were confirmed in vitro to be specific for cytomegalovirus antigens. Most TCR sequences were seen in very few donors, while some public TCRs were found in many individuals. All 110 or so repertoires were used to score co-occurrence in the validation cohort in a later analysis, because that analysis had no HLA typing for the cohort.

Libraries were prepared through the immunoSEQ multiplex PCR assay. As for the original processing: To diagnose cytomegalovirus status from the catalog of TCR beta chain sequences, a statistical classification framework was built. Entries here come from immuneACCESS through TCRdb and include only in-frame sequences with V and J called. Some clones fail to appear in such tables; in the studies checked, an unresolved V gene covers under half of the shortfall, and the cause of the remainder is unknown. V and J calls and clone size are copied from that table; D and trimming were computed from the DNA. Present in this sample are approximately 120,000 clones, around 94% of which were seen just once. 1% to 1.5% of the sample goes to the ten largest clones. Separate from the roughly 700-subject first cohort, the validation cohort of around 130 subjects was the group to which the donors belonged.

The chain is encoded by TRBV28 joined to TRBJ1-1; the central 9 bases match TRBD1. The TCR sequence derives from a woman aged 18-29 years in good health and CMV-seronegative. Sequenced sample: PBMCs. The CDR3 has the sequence CASSPTGQGPNTEAFF. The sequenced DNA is TGTGCCAGCAGCCCTACGGGACAGGGACCTAACACTGAAGCTTTCTTT.